This T cell receptor beta chain comes out of a study of cytotoxic CD8 clonotypes in ibrutinib-treated CLL. Across the study: Of the patients, 11 were relapsed/refractory, 15 treatment-naive and 17 to 18 IGHV unmutated.

In regard to this clone: Its antigen remains unknown.

Study-wide findings and caveats: Starting clonality was above that of age-matched healthy donors and tracked circulating CD8+ T-cell counts.

Assay used: immunoSEQ multiplex PCR; TCRdb lists only in-frame clones, some missing. The sample has just over 200,000 clones, more than 70% seen once. Germline V gene data show CDR1 as MNHEY and CDR2 as SVGAGI. CDR3 size: 15 residues. V was pared by 6 bases and J by 4 bases, with 12 bases of the junction left unmatched. From cryopreserved PBMCs came 1.5 to 2.5 micrograms of genomic DNA used for TCR beta libraries. Sequenced material: PBMCs, taken after 12 months of ibrutinib treatment. The sequence came from a human donor with chronic lymphocytic leukemia. This chain connects TRBV6-5 to TRBJ2-7, with 7 positions matching TRBD2. The CDR3 DNA reads as TGTGCCAGCAGGGAGACGGGAGGTGCGCTATACGAGCAGTACTTC. It encodes CASRETGGALYEQYF.